This entry lists 8 T cell receptor beta chains sequenced from one sample in a study of T cell responses to AZD1222 COVID-19 vaccine. Here immunoSEQ multiplex PCR was the method, and the copy in TCRdb shows in-frame clones only, minus some. Here the sample spans about 120,000 clones, around 90% being singletons. The material sequenced was peripheral blood, taken on day 0 of AZD1222 vaccination. Receptors originate from an adult in good health.

V gene TRBV6-5 combines with J gene TRBJ2-5; 8 nucleotides align to TRBD2. The CDR3 loop spans 14 amino acids. Germline CDR1 reads MNHEY; CDR2 reads SVGAGI. The V gene end was trimmed by 6 bases and the J gene end by 5 bases; junction bases not matched to a gene: 8. The CDR3 sequence is CASRKEAGVETQYF. DNA for the CDR3: TGTGCCAGCAGAAAGGAAGCGGGGGTCGAGACCCAGTACTTC.

This sequence joins TRBV3-1 (or the pseudogene TRBV3-2) and TRBJ1-5; D not resolved. The CDR3 runs 16 residues. Deletions cut 1 base from V and 6 bases from J, with 16 bases between. The germline V gene has CDR1 LGHDT and CDR2 YNNKEL (reference sequence). The CDR3: CASSQGRALFGQPQHF. Written as DNA, the CDR3 is TGTGCCAGCAGCCAAGGTAGGGCTTTGTTCGGTCAGCCCCAGCATTTT.

This clone showed up just a few times. This chain connects TRBV6-2 or TRBV6-3 to TRBJ2-3; D uncertain. The length of the CDR3 is 12 residues. V shed 4 bases and J shed 11 bases, with 13 bases lying between them. Germline lookup yields CDR1 MNHEY and CDR2 SVGEGT. The CDR3 is CASSFDLSQQYF. CDR3 nucleotides: TGTGCCAGCAGTTTTGACCTCTCCCAGCAGTATTTT.

This rearrangement joins TRBV5-1 to TRBJ1-2; no clear D gene. The germline gives CDR1 SGHRS, CDR2 YFSETQ. V lost 0 bases and J 5 bases, leaving 8 bases between the germline ends. The CDR3 is made up of 13 amino acids. The CDR3 DNA is TGCGCCAGCAGCTTGGAGGTCGGTTATGGCTACACCTTC. This translates into CASSLEVGYGYTF.

V usage is TRBV28 and J usage is TRBJ2-3, with D unresolved. Germline-derived CDR1 and CDR2 are MDHEN and SYDVKM. V lost 3 bases and J 3 bases, leaving 10 bases between the germline ends. The CDR3 is made up of 14 amino acids. The CDR3 loop is CASSLRQPTDTQYF. In DNA form, the CDR3 reads TGTGCCAGCAGTTTGAGGCAACCTACAGATACGCAGTATTTT.

V usage is TRBV9 and J usage is TRBJ2-7, with D possibly TRBD1 on 6 matching bases. V lost 0 bases and J 7 bases, leaving 11 bases between the germline ends. CDR3 length: 13 amino acids. Germline V gene data show CDR1 as SGDLS and CDR2 as YYNGEE. The CDR3 region has the DNA TGTGCCAGCAGCGTAGTGGGGGCTGGTGAGCAGTACTTC. The encoded protein is CASSVVGAGEQYF.

This sequence joins TRBV19 and TRBJ1-6, with D unclear. Germline V gene lookup returns CDR1 LNHDA and CDR2 SQIVND (reference sequence). This CDR3 is built from 13 residues. V dropped 6 bases and J dropped 7 bases, with 10 bases sitting between them. The CDR3 spells CASRRFGNSPLHF. CDR3 DNA sequence: TGTGCCAGTAGAAGGTTCGGGAATTCACCCCTCCACTTT.

This clone showed up many times. This chain links TRBV3-1 (or the pseudogene TRBV3-2) with TRBJ2-7; D is perhaps TRBD2 (7 bases). The CDR3 spans 16 residues. The V gene lost 1 base and the J gene lost 0 bases, with 13 bases spanning the gap. Germline CDR1 reads LGHDT; CDR2 reads YNNKEL (reference sequence). CDR3 loop: CASSQGGGGFSYEQYF. The CDR3 DNA reads as TGTGCCAGCAGCCAAGGAGGGGGGGGGTTCTCCTACGAGCAGTACTTC.